The entry below gives a single T cell receptor beta chain sequence along with its context. This sample is part of a study of shared clonotypes between healthy human individuals. The authors loaded 200 ng DNA, 28,000 or so T cell genomes, into sorted-subset replicate PCRs. Assay used: immunoSEQ multiplex PCR; TCRdb lists only in-frame clones, some missing. The profile shows about 110,000 clones, about 70% of them singletons. After removal of 4 bases from V and 6 bases from J, the junction contained 5 bases not matched to a gene. Germline V gene sequence: CDR1 MNHNS, CDR2 SASEGT. This CDR3 region has 14 residues. Donation came from healthy HIV-negative adults that had no recent acute infections or vaccinations.

The chain recombines TRBV6-1 with TRBJ1-4; 7 bases agree with TRBD1. This TCR was recovered from a woman in her thirties in good health. Sequencing used memory CD8+ T cells sorted from blood. Specified subset: CD45RO+ cells pooled with CCR7-negative TemRA cells. The CDR3: CASSVGGRDEKLFF. CDR3 nucleotide sequence: TGTGCCAGCAGTGTAGGGGGCCGCGATGAAAAACTGTTTTTT.